The clone carrying this T cell receptor (beta chain) was picked up one time. As originally analysed: How many nucleated cells were present was estimated from reference gene primer amplification. Assay used: immunoSEQ multiplex PCR; TCRdb lists only in-frame clones, some missing. Clone size and V and J calls were adopted from that table, with D and trimming inferred from the DNA. This table holds 310,000 or so clones, roughly 90% found once. The CDR3 is made up of 15 amino acids. Trimming stripped 5 bases from V and 1 base from J, with 15 bases between. Germline V lookup: CDR1 SGHNT, CDR2 YENEEA. These data belong to a study of blood T cell repertoires in COVID-19. Background on the study: Donors in the United States, Italy and Spain gave samples during acute or convalescent COVID-19. T cells, B-cell-depleted T cells, or PBMCs supplied cDNA or gDNA.

This chain joins TRBV11-3 and TRBJ2-7; D may be TRBD1 (5 bases). Input material: peripheral blood. The receptor comes from a woman aged 45-60 years with active or convalescent COVID-19. CDR3 region: CASSPGQGESYEQYF. The CDR3 nucleotides read TGTGCCAGCAGCCCAGGACAAGGGGAATCCTACGAGCAGTACTTC.